This T cell receptor beta chain derives from a study of blood T cell repertoires in COVID-19. As for the study in general: Sites in the United States, Italy and Spain provided acute and convalescent COVID-19 samples. Sources were T cells, B-cell-depleted T cells, or PBMCs; the material itself was cDNA or gDNA.

The CDR3 sequence is 16 residues long. Germline lookup yields CDR1 KGHSH and CDR2 LQKENI. V lost 6 bases, J lost 2 bases, and 12 bases stayed unmatched. This table comes from immunoSEQ multiplex PCR, and its TCRdb copy is limited to in-frame clones, with some not included. The sample lists about 250,000 clones; approximately 91% were seen once. This chain uses TRBV18 with TRBJ1-1; TRBD1 agrees at 7 bases. Sequencing was done on a sample of peripheral blood. The source of this sequence is a young man with COVID-19, enrolled during active disease. CDR3 bases: TGTGCCAGCTCCTTAAATCGGGACAGCCGTAACACTGAAGCTTTCTTT. Protein product: CASSLNRDSRNTEAFF.